These 27 T cell receptor beta chains were sequenced from one sample in a study of tumor-infiltrating lymphocytes in oesophageal squamous cell carcinoma. TCRdb reanalysed the PCR reads using MiXCR and keeps one entry per CDR3 protein. The sample consists of roughly 20,000 distinct CDR3 sequences, 40% to 45% of them appearing once. Sequencing was carried out using normal esophageal tissue next to the tumor. Receptor source: a female donor with esophageal squamous cell carcinoma.

This clonotype was recorded at least ten times. This chain connects TRBV19 to TRBJ2-1; 7 bases agree with TRBD2. The CDR3 runs to 14 residues. Trimming took 7 bases from V and 2 from J; bases not matched to a gene: 5. The V gene's germline CDR1 is LNHDA and CDR2 SQIVND (reference sequence). The CDR3 DNA sequence: TGTGCCAGTAATACCCGGGGGGCCTACAATGAGCAGTTCTTC. This codes for CASNTRGAYNEQFF. The variable domain in full, completed from reference TRBV19 and TRBJ2-1, reads DGGITQSPKYLFRKEGQNVTLSCEQNLNHDAMYWYRQDPGQGLRLIYYSQIVNDFQKGDIAEGYSVSREKKESFPLTVTSAQKNPTAFYLCASNTRGAYNEQFFGPGTRLTVL.

V and J are TRBV7-9 and TRBJ2-3, with 12 bases identical to TRBD1. This CDR3 region has 18 residues. After removal of 2 bases from V and 4 bases from J, the junction contained 10 bases not matched to a gene. From germline, CDR1 is SEHNR and CDR2 FQNEAQ (reference sequence). As DNA, the CDR3 is TGTGCCAGCAGCTTATGGTCGTGGGGACAGGGGGCATCAGATACGCAGTATTTT. This encodes CASSLWSWGQGASDTQYF.

This clonotype rates as medium-sized. V gene TRBV7-9 combines with J gene TRBJ1-1, with D unresolved. Trimming cost V 5 bases and J 1 base, with 8 bases left between them. Per germline, CDR1 SEHNR and CDR2 FQNEAQ (reference sequence). The CDR3 loop spans 13 amino acids. CDR3 sequence (DNA): TGTGCCAGCAGCCAGACATGGAACACTGAAGCTTTCTTT. This translates into CASSQTWNTEAFF.

Only a few counts were recorded for this clonotype. The J gene is TRBJ1-2, the V gene TRBV7-2, with D possibly TRBD1 on 6 matching bases. The V end lost 3 bases, the J end lost 4 bases, and 12 bases lay between the germline ends. The CDR3 totals 14 residues. Germline V gene data show CDR1 as SGHTA and CDR2 as FQGNSA. The CDR3 here is CASSFGTRSYGYTF. Written as DNA, the CDR3 is TGTGCCAGCAGCTTTGGGACACGGTCCTATGGCTACACCTTC.

This clonotype was counted ten times or more. A much larger clonotype is one base distant, so this may be a read error. The V gene is TRBV7-3, the J gene TRBJ2-1; no reliable D call. The J call is uncertain, as TRBJ2-7 better fits the DNA end. Germline V gene data show CDR1 as SGHTA and CDR2 as FQGTGA. The CDR3 spans 15 residues. In nucleotides, the CDR3 is TGTGCCAGCAGCCCTGGCTCGAGCTCCTACAATGAGCAGTACTTC. Its protein product is CASSPGSSSYNEQYF.

This clonotype was observed a handful of times. The chain links TRBV2 to TRBJ1-6, with a possible D match to TRBD1 (5 bases). The CDR3 sequence is 14 residues long. The ends were cut back, 3 bases at V and 5 bases at J, with 8 bases in the middle. Germline CDR1 and CDR2: SNHLY and FYNNEI. The CDR3, as DNA: TGTGCCAGCAGTGAGGTCAGGGATAATTCACCCCTCCACTTT. Protein product: CASSEVRDNSPLHF.

This clonotype has at least ten counts. V gene TRBV6-1 combines with J gene TRBJ1-4; maybe TRBD1 (6 bases). CDR3 length: 15 residues. The V and J ends lost 5 bases and 3 bases respectively, with 13 bases between them. Looked up from germline, CDR1 is MNHNS and CDR2 is SASEGT. CDR3 bases: TGTGCCAGCAGTAAAATGGGGGCGTCTAATGAAAAACTGTTTTTT. Translation gives CASSKMGASNEKLFF.

The rearrangement joins TRBV6-6 to TRBJ2-5, with D perhaps TRBD2 (5 bases). The better agreement between TRBJ2-1 and the DNA end casts doubt on the J call. The CDR3 runs 16 residues. Germline values: CDR1 MNHNY, CDR2 SVGAGI (reference sequence). The CDR3 loop reads CASSQSPGGSYNEQFF. The CDR3, as DNA: TGTGCCAGCAGTCAGAGCCCTGGAGGCTCCTACAATGAGCAGTTCTTC.

At least ten counts were recorded for this clonotype. Likely a read error: the CDR3 ends without its conserved phenylalanine or tryptophan. The chain carries TRBV10-3 and TRBJ2-1; the D call may be TRBD1 or TRBD2 (5 bases each). V was clipped by 8 bases and J by 7 bases, with 15 bases between them. Germline V lookup: CDR1 ENHRY, CDR2 SYGVKD. This CDR3 is built from 13 residues. The CDR3 sequence: CAIGTPGGNEQFL. The CDR3 DNA follows: TGTGCCATCGGGACCCCGGGTGGAAATGAGCAGTTCTTA.

The V gene is TRBV7-2, the J gene TRBJ2-3, with TRBD2 matching over 10 bases. The CDR3 contains 17 residues. Germline V gene data show CDR1 as SGHTA and CDR2 as FQGNSA. The V and J ends lost 2 bases and 14 bases, in that order; junction bases with no gene match: 19. CDR3 loop: CASSLQAGGRHTGELYF. The DNA for the CDR3 is TGTGCCAGCAGCTTACAAGCGGGAGGGCGTCACACCGGGGAGCTGTATTTT.

In its sample, this clonotype is medium-sized (0.01 to 0.1%). The chain links TRBV19 to TRBJ2-3, with unresolved D. The ends were cut back, 6 bases at V and 1 base at J, with 14 bases in the middle. CDR1 is LNHDA and CDR2 is SQIVND in the germline V gene (reference sequence). This CDR3 contains 15 residues. CDR3 in amino acids: CASRDRAHGTDTQYF. DNA of the CDR3: TGTGCCAGTAGGGATCGGGCACACGGCACAGATACGCAGTATTTT.

The chain carries TRBV7-3 and TRBJ2-7; a weak D match, TRBD1 (6 bases). The V end lost 5 bases, the J end lost 3 bases, and 11 bases lay between the germline ends. The CDR3 runs 13 residues. The germline V gene has CDR1 SGHTA and CDR2 FQGTGA. The CDR3 is CASSPQGNYEQYF. The CDR3 region has the DNA TGTGCCAGCAGCCCACAGGGTAACTACGAGCAGTACTTC.

In this sample, this clonotype turned up a few times. This could be a read error, since a much larger clone is one nucleotide away. The V call is TRBV5-1, the J call TRBJ2-5, with D tentatively TRBD1 (5 bases). In germline, CDR1 is SGHRS, CDR2 YFSETQ. The CDR3 is 14 residues long. V lost 4 bases and J 11 bases, leaving 21 bases between the germline ends. In DNA form, the CDR3 reads TGCGCCAGCAGCGGACATAACAGAATTGATGAGCAGTACTTC. Its protein product is CASSGHNRIDEQYF.

Of note for this clonotype: Given the absence of the conserved phenylalanine or tryptophan at the CDR3 end, a read error is likely. The DNA is omitted, as the CDR3 cannot be located on it reliably, and the CDR3 follows TCRdb's listing. The chain's CDR3 is CASSLAAGTHEQYFGP. V usage is TRBV7-2 and J usage is TRBJ2-3; the table gives TRBD2 as D, unverified against the DNA. The CDR3 spans 16 residues, counting both ends. Germline-derived CDR1 and CDR2 are SGHTA and FQGNSA.

A remark on this clonotype: Since no conserved phenylalanine or tryptophan closes the CDR3, a read error is the likely cause. The limits of the CDR3 on the DNA are not certain, so only TCRdb's listed CDR3 is given. V is TRBV7-2 and J is TRBJ2-7; the table names TRBD1, a call not compared with the DNA. The CDR3 is made up of 17 amino acids, end residues included. Germline assignment: CDR1 SGHTA and CDR2 FQGNSA. This CDR3 is CASSSGSGGYNEQFFGS.

This clonotype has just a few counts. This sequence joins TRBV7-6 and TRBJ2-2; D call uncertain. Germline loops: CDR1 SGHVS, CDR2 FNYEAQ. This CDR3 is 13 amino acids long. The V end was cut by 6 bases, the J end by 5 bases, with 10 bases between. The CDR3 here is CASSSVRTGELFF. CDR3 bases: TGTGCCAGCAGTTCAGTTCGGACCGGGGAGCTGTTTTTT.

Concerning this clonotype itself: Likely a read error: the CDR3 ends without its conserved phenylalanine or tryptophan. The DNA is omitted, as the CDR3 cannot be located on it reliably, and the CDR3 follows TCRdb's listing. The V call is TRBV7-2, the J call TRBJ2-6; TRBD1, as called in the table, went unchecked against the DNA. Germline assignment: CDR1 SGHTA and CDR2 FQGNSA. The CDR3 has 14 residues if both end residues are counted. This CDR3 reads CASSPLPYEQYFGA.

On this clonotype: No conserved phenylalanine or tryptophan ends this CDR3, so it is likely a read error. The limits of the CDR3 on the DNA are not certain, so only TCRdb's listed CDR3 is given. The chain uses TRBV6-1 and TRBJ2-7; the table's D call, TRBD1, was not checked against the DNA. Germline CDR1 MNHNS, CDR2 SASEGT. The CDR3 adds up to 15 amino acids, both ends counted. The CDR3 loop is CASSDRRADGYTFGS.

This clonotype appeared once. V is TRBV12-3 or TRBV12-4 and J is TRBJ2-4, with 7 bases fitting TRBD2. The end of the DNA fits TRBJ2-7 better, so the J call may be wrong. The CDR3 runs to 14 residues. In nucleotides, the CDR3 is TGTGCCAGCAGTACCCCGGGGGGTAGGAACGAGCAGTACTTC. Translating it yields CASSTPGGRNEQYF.

This clonotype was counted at least ten times. This sequence joins TRBV28 and TRBJ2-7; 11 positions match TRBD2. V was clipped by 5 bases and J by 3 bases; unmatched bases: 18. This CDR3 comprises 19 residues. CDR1 is MDHEN and CDR2 is SYDVKM in the germline V gene. In DNA form, the CDR3 reads TGTGCCAGCAGTGCCCGTCCGAGGTTAGCGGGAGGGTGGTACTACGAGCAGTACTTC. Translated, it gives CASSARPRLAGGWYYEQYF.

The V call is TRBV6-2 or TRBV6-3, the J call TRBJ2-3; no definite D call. Trimming took off 8 bases at V and 7 bases at J, with 13 bases between the two ends. The length of the CDR3 is 12 residues. CDR1 is MNHEY, CDR2 SVGEGT, per germline. CDR3 loop: CASASSGYTQYF. The CDR3 DNA sequence: TGTGCCAGCGCATCCTCGGGTTATACGCAGTATTTT.

This clonotype has at least ten counts. A much more abundant neighbour one base away suggests this may be a read error. The chain uses TRBV28 and TRBJ2-7; the D call may be TRBD1 or TRBD2 (5 bases each). Germline lookup yields CDR1 MDHEN and CDR2 SYDVKM. CDR3 length: 13 residues. Trimming cost V 5 bases and J 7 bases, with 15 bases left between them. CDR3 nucleotides: TGTGCCAGCAGTCGGGACCAATACAATGAGCAGTACTTC. It specifies CASSRDQYNEQYF.

CDR3: CASSLRPGEKLFF. CDR3 in DNA: TGTGCCAGCAGCTTACGGCCTGGAGAAAAACTGTTTTTT. The chain uses TRBV7-3 and TRBJ1-4; D remains ambiguous. Trimming took 2 bases from V and 8 from J, leaving 9 bases between them. Looked up from germline, CDR1 is SGHTA and CDR2 is FQGTGA. This CDR3 has 13 residues.

Concerning this clonotype itself: This is likely a read error, given that the CDR3 carries no conserved phenylalanine or tryptophan at its end. Because the CDR3's place on the DNA is in doubt, the DNA is left out and the CDR3 is given as listed by TCRdb. The chain combines TRBV10-3 with TRBJ2-3; the tabulated D call, TRBD2, remains unverified against the DNA. With termini counted, the CDR3 has 19 amino acids. Germline assignment: CDR1 ENHRY and CDR2 SYGVKD. CDR3 sequence: CAISELGLAGGNDEQYFGT.

This clonotype is medium-sized in the sample. The J gene is TRBJ2-7, the V gene TRBV7-2; D remains unclear. Deletions cut 1 base from V and 6 bases from J, with 7 bases between. CDR3 length: 12 residues. Germline assignment: CDR1 SGHTA and CDR2 FQGNSA. CDR3 nucleotide sequence: TGTGCCAGCAGCTTAGACCCCCTCGAGCAGTACTTC. Residues: CASSLDPLEQYF.

The chain carries TRBV24-1 and TRBJ2-7; TRBD1 aligns across 7 bases. CDR3 size: 15 residues. The ends lost 3 bases at V and 2 bases at J; junction bases unmatched: 6. Germline CDR1 KGHDR, CDR2 SFDVKD. The CDR3 nucleotides are TGTGCCACCAGTGATCCTAGACAGGGCGCCTACGAGCAGTACTTC. As protein: CATSDPRQGAYEQYF.

The chain combines TRBV6-5 with TRBJ2-1, with a possible D match to TRBD1 (5 bases). Germline CDR1 MNHEY, CDR2 SVGAGI. The CDR3 has 16 residues. V was trimmed by 5 bases and J by 0 bases, leaving 14 bases between them. CDR3 sequence: CASSDIQGRSYNEQFF. The CDR3, as DNA: TGTGCCAGCAGTGATATCCAGGGTCGCTCCTACAATGAGCAGTTCTTC.